These 15 T cell receptor beta chains came from one sample sequenced in a study of cytomegalovirus exposure and HLA in healthy donors. PCR primers comprised 60 Vbeta and 13 Jbeta primers. This table comes from immunoSEQ multiplex PCR, and its TCRdb copy is limited to in-frame clones, with some not included. This table has around 120,000 clones, 80% appearing once. Material: PBMCs. The receptors originated from a female donor in good health and CMV-seropositive.

This chain joins TRBV7-2 and TRBJ2-7; D remains ambiguous. CDR3 length: 15 amino acids. V lost 3 bases and J 1 base, leaving 13 bases between the germline ends. Germline-derived CDR1 and CDR2 are SGHTA and FQGNSA. CDR3 DNA: TGTGCCAGCAGCTTGCTTCCGGGTTTATCCTACGAGCAGTACTTC. Translation gives CASSLLPGLSYEQYF.

The rearrangement links TRBV15 to TRBJ2-3; D is ambiguous. CDR1 LNHNV and CDR2 YYDKDF come from the germline V gene (reference sequence). The CDR3 length is 13 residues. V lost 0 bases, J lost 4 bases, and 5 bases lay in between. The DNA for the CDR3 is TGTGCCACCAGCAGAGATACGGCAGATACGCAGTATTTT. Its protein product is CATSRDTADTQYF. Looking up the rest from reference TRBV15 and TRBJ2-3 gives the full variable domain: DAMVIQNPRYQVTQFGKPVTLSCSQTLNHNVMYWYQQKSSQAPKLLFHYYDKDFNNEADTPDNFQSRRPNTSFCFLDIRSPGLGDTAMYLCATSRDTADTQYFGPGTRLTVL.

Written as DNA, the CDR3 is TGTGCCAGCAGCTGGCTAGCTTCGGGCACAGATACGCAGTATTTT. The encoded protein is CASSWLASGTDTQYF. This sequence joins TRBV7-9 and TRBJ2-3; weak D call: TRBD2 (5 bases). V was trimmed by 4 bases and J by 1 base, leaving 12 bases between them. The length of the CDR3 is 15 residues. The germline V gene has CDR1 SEHNR and CDR2 FQNEAQ (reference sequence).

This sequence joins TRBV6-6 and TRBJ2-7; D gene uncertain. The CDR3 is 14 amino acids. Germline V gene lookup returns CDR1 MNHNY and CDR2 SVGAGI (reference sequence). V dropped 5 bases and J dropped 2 bases, with 13 bases sitting between them. CDR3: CASSPPSTPYEQYF. The CDR3 DNA reads TGTGCCAGCAGTCCTCCATCGACTCCCTACGAGCAGTACTTC.

The V and J genes are TRBV5-4 and TRBJ2-7; 7 bases are shared with TRBD2. The CDR3 is 14 residues long. Germline values: CDR1 SGHNT, CDR2 YYREEE (reference sequence). V lost 5 bases and J lost 1; bases outside the gene matches: 6. The CDR3 reads CASRTGLDSYEQYF. DNA for the CDR3: TGTGCCAGCAGGACCGGACTAGATTCCTACGAGCAGTACTTC.

In this sample, this clone turned up a few times. This chain connects TRBV4-1 to TRBJ2-7, with D maybe TRBD1 (6 bases). Looked up from germline, CDR1 is MGHRA and CDR2 is YSYEKL. This CDR3 contains 16 residues. V was shortened by 0 bases and J by 4 bases, with 16 bases between the two germline ends. The CDR3: CASSQEFRDKYYEQYF. The CDR3 DNA reads TGCGCCAGCAGCCAAGAATTTAGGGACAAGTATTACGAGCAGTACTTC.

CDR3 region: CASSILGAGICSHYYEQYF. The CDR3 nucleotides are TGTGCCAGCAGCATCTTGGGGGCCGGAATTTGCTCCCACTACTACGAGCAGTACTTC. The chain couples TRBV21-1 to TRBJ2-7; TRBD1 is the table's D call and was not checked against the DNA. TRBV21-1 has pseudogene status. The CDR3 loop spans 19 amino acids.

This clone was counted a few times. The rearrangement links TRBV28 to TRBJ1-2; no firm D call. Trimming took off 8 bases at V and 4 bases at J, with 11 bases between the two ends. This CDR3 has 12 amino acids. Germline loops: CDR1 MDHEN, CDR2 SYDVKM. The CDR3 DNA is TGTGCCAGCCGAGAGGGAGGCTATGGCTACACCTTC. It encodes CASREGGYGYTF.

The chain is built from TRBV27 and TRBJ2-2; 7 nucleotides align to TRBD1. The CDR3 is 14 amino acids. Germline V CDR1 and CDR2: MNHEY, SMNVEV (reference sequence). V gave up 7 bases and J gave up 1 base; unmatched junction bases: 3. In DNA, the CDR3 is TGTGCCAGCACCCGGACAGGGAACACCGGGGAGCTGTTTTTT. Translating it yields CASTRTGNTGELFF.

The genes are TRBV19 and TRBJ2-3; D is uncertain. The V end was cut by 0 bases, the J end by 0 bases, with 16 bases between. Per germline, CDR1 LNHDA and CDR2 SQIVND (reference sequence). The CDR3 runs 18 residues. The CDR3 here is CASSIDTKHSPSTDTQYF. The CDR3 DNA sequence: TGTGCCAGTAGTATAGATACGAAACACAGCCCTAGCACAGATACGCAGTATTTT.

The genes are TRBV19 and TRBJ2-4, with 7 bases aligning to TRBD1. The length of the CDR3 is 17 residues. V gave up 10 bases and J gave up 4 bases; unmatched junction bases: 19. CDR1 LNHDA and CDR2 SQIVND come from the germline V gene (reference sequence). As DNA, the CDR3 is TGTGCCACTTCTGAGGACAGGTTGACGACAAGGAAAAACATTCAGTACTTC. Encoded protein: CATSEDRLTTRKNIQYF.

CDR3 nucleotide sequence: TGTGCCAGCAGCTTAACGGGACAGCTTGGTTCACCCCTCCACTTT. Translating gives CASSLTGQLGSPLHF. This chain uses TRBV7-3 with TRBJ1-6, with 7 bases aligning to TRBD1. This CDR3 region has 15 residues. The germline V gene encodes CDR1 SGHTA and CDR2 FQGTGA. Losses at the gene ends were 0 bases for V and 9 bases for J; bases not matched to a gene: 5.

The chain links TRBV2 to TRBJ2-3, with a possible D match to TRBD1 (6 bases). V shed 6 bases and J shed 5 bases, with 18 bases lying between them. The CDR3 extends over 15 amino acids. Germline V gene sequence: CDR1 SNHLY, CDR2 FYNNEI. CDR3 sequence: CASRKGVMGRDTQYF. CDR3 sequence (DNA): TGTGCCAGCAGGAAGGGGGTGATGGGAAGAGATACGCAGTATTTT.

V gene TRBV27 combines with J gene TRBJ1-4; TRBD1 might be the D (5 bases). CDR3 length: 16 residues. Deletions cut 2 bases from V and 0 bases from J, with 10 bases between. Germline CDR1 and CDR2: MNHEY and SMNVEV (reference sequence). Here the CDR3 DNA reads TGTGCCAGCAGTTTAGGTTGGGGGGCAACTAATGAAAAACTGTTTTTT. Its translation: CASSLGWGATNEKLFF.

This clone is a singleton in its sample. This chain uses TRBV5-1 with TRBJ1-4, with a weak D call TRBD1 (6 bases). Germline V gene data show CDR1 as SGHRS and CDR2 as YFSETQ. The CDR3 spans 15 residues. Trimming pared 1 base from V and 3 bases from J, leaving 10 bases between. The CDR3 region is CASSLLTGSNEKLFF. CDR3 in DNA: TGCGCCAGCAGCTTGTTAACAGGGTCTAATGAAAAACTGTTTTTT.